A selection of T cell receptor beta chains follows, all from one sample in a study of blood T cell repertoires in COVID-19. Measured with immunoSEQ multiplex PCR; TCRdb has only the in-frame clones, and not every one. The data show roughly 410,000 clones, about 89% seen once. What was sequenced was peripheral blood. These receptors came from a man in his forties with acute or convalescent COVID-19. The conserved cysteine and the conserved F or W are not part of the CDR3 here. D genes are given only for firm matches. Clone size appears in some rows only: once, few, many, or a class for an expanded clone.

>TRBJ1-3|TRBV27|TRBD1|NA
ASSDRFLSGNTIY
>TRBJ2-3|TRBV4-1|TRBD1|NA
ASSQEVRGPSTDTQY
>TRBJ1-4|TRBV19|TRBD1|NA
ASKGAGEKLF
>TRBJ1-2|TRBV5-4|TRBD1|NA
ASSLATGGNVNYGYT
>TRBJ1-5|TRBV6-6|TRBD1|NA
ASSPPGTGGPSNQPQH
>TRBJ1-2|TRBV28|TRBD1|NA
ASSLGTVYGYT
>TRBJ1-2|TRBV3-1/TRBV3-2|TRBD1|NA
ASSQGQGLHGYT
>TRBJ1-4|TRBV4-2|TRBD1|NA
ASSQDRDRGLLF
>TRBJ1-1|TRBV19|NA|once
ASREGYTEAF
>TRBJ1-5|TRBV28|NA|once
ASSLGNSGGPNLPQH
>TRBJ1-5|TRBV28|NA|once
ASSPEGVRNQPQH
>TRBJ1-5|TRBV7-8|NA|NA
ASSLRGQPQH
>TRBJ2-2|TRBV9|NA|NA
ASSVVLNTGELF
>TRBJ2-7|TRBV4-1|TRBD1|NA
ASSQSGTAPYEQY
>TRBJ2-1|TRBV5-4|NA|NA
ASSPRLEDEQF
>TRBJ2-7|TRBV4-3|NA|NA
ASSQADSSLEQY
>TRBJ2-1|TRBV30|NA|NA
AWSYYNEQF
>TRBJ2-1|TRBV28|NA|once
ASTTGYEQF
>TRBJ1-2|TRBV12-3/TRBV12-4|NA|NA
ASSLTRLYGYT
>TRBJ2-1|TRBV5-5|NA|NA
ASSRGGTGTYNEQF
>TRBJ1-5|TRBV6-2/TRBV6-3|TRBD1|NA
ASSPGQVNQPQH
>TRBJ1-3|TRBV7-9|NA|NA
ASSHDGNSGNTIY
>TRBJ1-1|TRBV5-8|NA|NA
ASSLYGGTEAF
>TRBJ2-1|TRBV7-9|TRBD1|NA
ASSFHGTGGRNEQF
>TRBJ2-2|TRBV10-3|TRBD2|NA
AIMAPAGLAGNTGELF
>TRBJ2-2|TRBV5-1|NA|NA
ASLGAGNTGELF
>TRBJ1-5|TRBV6-1|NA|NA
ASSDGDSNQPQH
>TRBJ2-1|TRBV12-5|NA|once
ASGLVFQDSYNEQF
>TRBJ2-3|TRBV28|NA|NA
ATERAGYTDTQY
>TRBJ1-2|TRBV4-1|NA|NA
ASSQDTGRYGYT
>TRBJ1-6|TRBV5-5|TRBD1|NA
ASSFDRGNSPLH
>TRBJ2-7|TRBV29-1|NA|NA
SVERGTGVEQY
>TRBJ2-1|TRBV27|TRBD1|NA
ASSLPPGTAWTSEQF
>TRBJ2-7|TRBV7-6|TRBD1|NA
ASSLGSRQGVNEQY
>TRBJ1-1|TRBV28|NA|NA
ASLTGQNTEAF
>TRBJ2-7|TRBV6-5|NA|NA
ASSYSMRTFSYEQY
>TRBJ1-4|TRBV2|NA|NA
ASSTITGGTNEKLF